The clone carrying this T cell receptor beta chain has at least ten counts. Its antigen is unknown. The TCRbeta library incorporated unique molecular identifiers. One entry per CDR3 protein results from TCRdb running MiXCR on the PCR reads. The sample lists almost 20,000 distinct CDR3 sequences; roughly 13% were seen once. This sample is part of a study of T-cell reconstitution after alpha-beta-depleted transplantation in children. CDR3 length: 15 amino acids. The germline V gene has CDR1 MDHEN and CDR2 SYDVKM. V lost 6 bases, J lost 5 bases, and 11 bases stayed unmatched. Broader study findings: Several hundred expanded graft clones reportedly supplied alpha-beta T cells about two months after transplant. Some patients' high day-60 TCRbeta diversity was attributed to recipient cells surviving conditioning. One year after transplant, T-cell counts and diversity came mostly from newly produced T cells.

The receptor's source is a female patient between 2 and 15 years old who had a stem cell transplant for congenital amegakaryocytic thrombocytopenia, so the T cells may come from the graft donor. Sequencing used PBMCs, mostly from graft donor cells, obtained 60 days after TCRalphabeta/CD19-depleted stem cell transplant. J is TRBJ2-5 and V is TRBV28; 8 bases agree with TRBD1. Here the CDR3 reads CASRDLDRVRETQYF. Here the CDR3 DNA reads TGTGCCAGCAGAGACCTGGACAGGGTCCGGGAGACCCAGTACTTC.